This T cell receptor beta chain was retrieved from a study of early T cells in non-severe SARS-CoV-2 infection. Across the whole study: Sequenced bulk RNA came from whole blood that was unsorted, and chains were unpaired.

This clonotype has only a few counts. CDR1 and CDR2 (germline): LNHDA, SQIVND (reference sequence). The CDR3 runs 15 residues. The V segment lost 4 bases and the J segment 0 bases; nucleotides outside the gene matches: 4. Each CDR3 protein gets one entry after TCRdb re-called the 5' RACE reads with MiXCR. In the table there are approximately 70,000 distinct CDR3 sequences, about 4.9% of which are singletons. The chain is built from TRBV19 and TRBJ2-7, with 9 bases fitting TRBD2. The TCR was taken from an adult who was a healthcare worker with PCR-confirmed SARS-CoV-2 infection or an uninfected control (not recorded which). The donor label of this sample is uncertain. Sequencing used whole blood, obtained at baseline. CDR3 residues: CASSTTSGFSYEQYF. CDR3 DNA sequence: TGTGCCAGTAGTACGACTAGCGGCTTCTCCTACGAGCAGTACTTC. The full variable domain, in which reference TRBV19 and TRBJ2-7 provide the parts outside the CDR3, is DGGITQSPKYLFRKEGQNVTLSCEQNLNHDAMYWYRQDPGQGLRLIYYSQIVNDFQKGDIAEGYSVSREKKESFPLTVTSAQKNPTAFYLCASSTTSGFSYEQYFGPGTRLTVT.